One and the same sample provided the 16 T cell receptor beta chains below, sequenced in a study of blood T cells in healthy people across ages. PCR was performed a second time for about 7 to 11 cycles using a sample-barcoded 5' primer and a J-beta primer mix. One entry per CDR3 protein, called by TCRdb with MiXCR from the 5' RACE reads. The sample has 450,000 to 600,000 distinct CDR3 sequences; about a quarter are singletons. The sample was also reused in another study, on T cells of mothers and their children.

The sample consisted of blood. The receptors here all came from a boy between 2 and 10 years old in good health.

The rearrangement joins TRBV29-1 to TRBJ1-1, with D possibly being TRBD1 (5 bases). Per the germline V gene, CDR1 is SQVTM and CDR2 is ANQGSEA. The length of the CDR3 is 13 residues. Trimming removed 8 bases from V and 4 bases from J, with 17 bases in between. CDR3 nucleotides: TGCAGCATATTAAATACAGGCTTCACTGAAGCTTTCTTT. Residues: CSILNTGFTEAFF.

The chain is built from TRBV5-1 and TRBJ2-5; 10 nucleotides agree with TRBD2. CDR3 length: 16 amino acids. Trimming cost V 4 bases and J 4 bases; bases outside gene matches: 10. Germline lookup yields CDR1 SGHRS and CDR2 YFSETQ. Here the CDR3 reads CASSTQAGGLGETQYF. In nucleotides, the CDR3 is TGCGCCAGCAGCACCCAAGCGGGGGGGCTAGGAGAGACCCAGTACTTC.

This clonotype has only a few counts. The chain links TRBV20-1 to TRBJ2-1; 12 bases fit TRBD2. CDR1 DFQATT and CDR2 SNEGSKA come from the germline V gene (reference sequence). V shed 4 bases, J shed 15 bases, and the junction held 7 bases outside the gene matches. The CDR3 is made up of 12 amino acids. In DNA, the CDR3 is TGCAGTGCTAACCTAGCGGGAGGGCCTGGGTTCTTC. Protein sequence: CSANLAGGPGFF.

Comments on this clonotype: One end of the junction varies from germline; a read error may be responsible. The chain employs TRBV2 and TRBJ2-5; tentative D call: TRBD2 (5 bases). The V gene's germline CDR1 is SNHLY and CDR2 FYNNEI. This CDR3 has 13 amino acids. The CDR3 DNA reads TGTGCCAGCAGTGATGAAGTGCGCCTAGCTTGTATCTTC. Protein product: CASSDEVRLACIF.

This clonotype was seen only a few times. The rearrangement uses TRBV30 and TRBJ1-5; weak D call: TRBD1 (6 bases). The CDR3 consists of 13 residues. Trimming shortened V by 2 bases and J by 6 bases, and 11 bases separated the two germline ends. Germline CDR1 GTSNPN, CDR2 SVGIG (reference sequence). The CDR3 DNA reads TGTGCCTGGAGTCCCAGGGGCGGTCAGCCCCAGCATTTT. Protein product: CAWSPRGGQPQHF.

The V gene is TRBV4-2, the J gene TRBJ2-7; TRBD1 or TRBD2 may be the D gene (7 bases each). The germline V gene has CDR1 LGHNA and CDR2 YNFKEQ. The CDR3 sequence is 16 residues long. Trimming stripped 4 bases from V and 12 bases from J, with 28 bases between. The CDR3: CASSPEGGGPSLSWYF. Here the CDR3 DNA reads TGTGCCAGCAGCCCGGAGGGAGGGGGCCCGAGTCTCAGTTGGTACTTC.

A word on this clonotype: This sequence may be a read error, since a much larger clone differs from it by one base. The chain uses TRBV7-7 and TRBJ2-2, with 7 nucleotides matching TRBD2. Germline V lookup: CDR1 SSHAT, CDR2 FNYEAQ (reference sequence). This CDR3 has 14 amino acids. CDR3 protein: CASKGGLNTRELFF. CDR3 coding DNA: TGTGCTAGCAAGGGAGGGCTGAACACCAGGGAGCTGTTTTTT.

This chain uses TRBV29-1 with TRBJ1-2; D call uncertain. The CDR3 sequence is 11 residues long. Germline values: CDR1 SQVTM, CDR2 ANQGSEA. V was trimmed by 5 bases and J by 6 bases, leaving 10 bases between them. CDR3 sequence reads: CSVNYGDGYTF. DNA for the CDR3: TGCAGCGTTAATTACGGAGATGGCTACACCTTC.

The chain links TRBV14 to TRBJ2-2; 12 positions match TRBD2. Trimming cost V 1 base and J 1 base; bases outside gene matches: 10. CDR1 is SGHDN, CDR2 FVKESK, per germline. The CDR3 extends over 20 amino acids. The chain's CDR3 is CASSQVLGLAGQENTGELFF. DNA for the CDR3: TGTGCCAGCAGCCAAGTACTGGGACTAGCGGGCCAAGAGAACACCGGGGAGCTGTTTTTT.

The chain employs TRBV9 and TRBJ2-1; 13 positions match TRBD2. This CDR3 region has 19 residues. CDR1 and CDR2 from the germline V gene are SGDLS and YYNGEE. V shed 0 bases and J 4 bases; nucleotides not matched to a gene: 10. The CDR3 nucleotides read TGTGCCAGCAGCGTAGCAGAACTAGCGGGAGGGGGGCGGTACAATGAGCAGTTCTTC. It specifies CASSVAELAGGGRYNEQFF.

The chain uses TRBV6-6 and TRBJ1-1, with 11 nucleotides matching TRBD1. The germline gives CDR1 MNHNY, CDR2 SVGAGI (reference sequence). The CDR3 covers 16 residues. Trimming took 5 bases from V and 1 from J; bases not matched to a gene: 6. This CDR3 reads CASSRGTGGQNTEAFF. In nucleotides, the CDR3 is TGTGCCAGCAGTAGAGGGACAGGGGGGCAGAACACTGAAGCTTTCTTT.

This clonotype has more than one count but fewer than ten. The chain couples TRBV27 to TRBJ2-3, with 10 bases fitting TRBD2. This CDR3 has 19 amino acids. The V gene's germline CDR1 is MNHEY and CDR2 SMNVEV (reference sequence). J was trimmed by 4 bases and V by 3 bases; bases with no gene match: 16. The CDR3 DNA is TGTGCCAGCAGTTTCTATCGGGCTAGCGGGAGAAGGGGGTCAGATACGCAGTATTTT. Residues: CASSFYRASGRRGSDTQYF.

This rearrangement joins TRBV12-3 or TRBV12-4 to TRBJ1-1; D is uncertain. The V end was cut by 0 bases, the J end by 1 base, with 6 bases between. This CDR3 is built from 14 residues. DNA for the CDR3: TGTGCCAGCAGTTTAGCGCCGGAGAACACTGAAGCTTTCTTT. Amino acids: CASSLAPENTEAFF.

The chain has TRBV20-1 and TRBJ2-3; D ambiguous. The CDR3 totals 11 residues. In germline, CDR1 is DFQATT, CDR2 SNEGSKA (reference sequence). V gave up 6 bases and J gave up 2 bases, with 6 bases separating them. The CDR3 region has the DNA TGCAGTGCCCATACCACAGATACGCAGTATTTT. Amino acids: CSAHTTDTQYF.

The chain has TRBV10-2 and TRBJ2-1, with unresolved D. The J call is in doubt because the DNA end fits TRBJ2-5 better. The CDR3 loop spans 11 amino acids. The germline CDR1 and CDR2 sequences are WSHSY and SAAADI. The CDR3 protein is CASTQAETQYF. DNA for the CDR3: TGCGCCAGCACCCAGGCCGAGACCCAGTACTTC.

The rearrangement uses TRBV6-5 and TRBJ1-2, with D unclear. Germline CDR1 and CDR2: MNHEY and SVGAGI. The CDR3 loop spans 12 amino acids. V was trimmed by 6 bases and J by 8 bases, leaving 13 bases between them. CDR3 sequence (DNA): TGTGCCAGCAGCCCGGGTCGCGGCGGCTACACCTTC. It specifies CASSPGRGGYTF.